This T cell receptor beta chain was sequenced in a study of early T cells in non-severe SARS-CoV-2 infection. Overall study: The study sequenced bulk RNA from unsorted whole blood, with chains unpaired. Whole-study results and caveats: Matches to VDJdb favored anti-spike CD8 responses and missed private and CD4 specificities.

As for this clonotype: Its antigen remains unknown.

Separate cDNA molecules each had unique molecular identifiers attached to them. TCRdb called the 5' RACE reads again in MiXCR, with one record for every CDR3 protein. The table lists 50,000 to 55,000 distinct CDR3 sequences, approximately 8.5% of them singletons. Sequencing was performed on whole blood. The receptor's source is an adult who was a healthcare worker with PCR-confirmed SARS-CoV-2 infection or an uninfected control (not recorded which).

CDR3 coding DNA: TGCAGCGTTGGCAAACAGGGCGAAAAACTGTTTTTT. It yields the protein CSVGKQGEKLFF. The rearrangement links TRBV29-1 to TRBJ1-4; TRBD1 is a possible D gene (6 bases). This CDR3 is built from 12 residues. Trimming removed 4 bases at V and 8 bases at J, with 11 bases between. From germline, CDR1 is SQVTM and CDR2 ANQGSEA.